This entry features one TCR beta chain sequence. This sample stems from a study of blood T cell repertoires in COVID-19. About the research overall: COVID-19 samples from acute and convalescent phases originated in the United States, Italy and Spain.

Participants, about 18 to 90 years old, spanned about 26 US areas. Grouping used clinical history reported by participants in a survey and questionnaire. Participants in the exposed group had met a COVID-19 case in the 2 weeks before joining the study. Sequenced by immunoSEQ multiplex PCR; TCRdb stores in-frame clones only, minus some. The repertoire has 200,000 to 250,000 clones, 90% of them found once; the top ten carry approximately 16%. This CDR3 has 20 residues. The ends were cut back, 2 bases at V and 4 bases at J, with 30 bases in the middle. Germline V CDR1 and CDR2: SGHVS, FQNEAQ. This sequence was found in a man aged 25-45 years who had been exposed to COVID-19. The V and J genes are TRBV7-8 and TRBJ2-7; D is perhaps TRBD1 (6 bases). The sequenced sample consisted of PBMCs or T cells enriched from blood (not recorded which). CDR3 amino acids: CASSLPGNRDNQPGQYEQYF. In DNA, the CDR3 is TGTGCCAGCAGCTTACCAGGAAACCGGGACAACCAACCCGGGCAATACGAGCAGTACTTC.